This T cell receptor beta chain was sequenced for a study of glioma-infiltrating T cells. Study results and caveats: Signature shared blood CDR3 motifs were enriched in low-divergence and depleted in high-divergence patients.

This clonotype was found once. Its cognate antigen is unknown. The junction departs from the called germline gene at one end, perhaps through a read error. TCR alpha and beta CDR3 regions were amplified from RNA using iRepertoire nested multiplex PCR. TCRdb independently ran MiXCR on the multiplex PCR reads; one entry per CDR3 protein. The sample has about 380,000 distinct CDR3 sequences, more than 35% seen once. Specimen: glioma tissue, nonneoplastic brain tissue, or PBMCs (not recorded which). This TCR came from a human donor with low-grade glioma or glioblastoma, undergoing nonglioma brain surgery, or in good health (not recorded which).

CDR3 amino acids: CANSLKALDIWVNQPQHF. The CDR3 DNA sequence: TGTGCCAACAGTTTAAAGGCCCTCGATATTTGGGTCAATCAGCCCCAGCATTTT. V and J are TRBV27 and TRBJ1-5; D is ambiguous. The CDR3 is 18 amino acids. Germline V gene lookup returns CDR1 MNHEY and CDR2 SMNVEV (reference sequence).